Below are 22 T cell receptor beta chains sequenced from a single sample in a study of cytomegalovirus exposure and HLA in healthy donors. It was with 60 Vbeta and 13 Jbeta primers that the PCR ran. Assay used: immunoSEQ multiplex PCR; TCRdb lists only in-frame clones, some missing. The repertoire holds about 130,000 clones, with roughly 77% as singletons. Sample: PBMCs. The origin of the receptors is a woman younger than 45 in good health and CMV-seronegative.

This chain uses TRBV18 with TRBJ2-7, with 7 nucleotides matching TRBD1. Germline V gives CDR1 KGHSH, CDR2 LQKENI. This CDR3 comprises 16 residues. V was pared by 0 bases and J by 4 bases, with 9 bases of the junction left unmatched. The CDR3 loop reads CASSPPGTEGLYEQYF. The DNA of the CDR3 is TGTGCCAGCTCACCACCGGGGACAGAGGGCTTGTACGAGCAGTACTTC. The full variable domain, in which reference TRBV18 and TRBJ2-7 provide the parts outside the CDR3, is NAGVMQNPRHLVRRRGQEARLRCSPMKGHSHVYWYRQLPEEGLKFMVYLQKENIIDESGMPKERFSAEFPKEGPSILRIQQVVRGDSAAYFCASSPPGTEGLYEQYFGPGTRLTVT.

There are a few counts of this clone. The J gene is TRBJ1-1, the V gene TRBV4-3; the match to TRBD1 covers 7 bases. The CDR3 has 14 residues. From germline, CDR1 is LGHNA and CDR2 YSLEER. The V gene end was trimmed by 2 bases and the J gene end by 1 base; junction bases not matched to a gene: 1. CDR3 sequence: CASSQTGANTEAFF. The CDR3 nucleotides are TGCGCCAGCAGCCAAACAGGGGCGAACACTGAAGCTTTCTTT.

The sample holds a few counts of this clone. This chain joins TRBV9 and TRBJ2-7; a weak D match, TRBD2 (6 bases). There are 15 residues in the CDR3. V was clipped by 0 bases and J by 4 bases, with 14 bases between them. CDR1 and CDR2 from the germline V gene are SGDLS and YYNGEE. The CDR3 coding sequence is TGTGCCAGCAGCGTAGATCCAGCGGGTAATTACGAGCAGTACTTC. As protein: CASSVDPAGNYEQYF.

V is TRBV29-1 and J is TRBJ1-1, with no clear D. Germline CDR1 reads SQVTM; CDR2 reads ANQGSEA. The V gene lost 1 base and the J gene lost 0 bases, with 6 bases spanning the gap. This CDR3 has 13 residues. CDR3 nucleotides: TGCAGCGTTGAAGTTGGCATGAACACTGAAGCTTTCTTT. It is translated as CSVEVGMNTEAFF. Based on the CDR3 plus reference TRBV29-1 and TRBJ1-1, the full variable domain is SAVISQKPSRDICQRGTSLTIQCQVDSQVTMMFWYRQQPGQSLTLIATANQGSEATYESGFVIDKFPISRPNLTFSTLTVSNMSPEDSSIYLCSVEVGMNTEAFFGQGTRLTVV.

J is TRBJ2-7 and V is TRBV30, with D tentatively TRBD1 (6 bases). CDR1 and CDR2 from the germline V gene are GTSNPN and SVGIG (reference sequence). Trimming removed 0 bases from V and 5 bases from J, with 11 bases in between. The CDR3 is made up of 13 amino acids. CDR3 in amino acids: CAWSVYRVHEQYF. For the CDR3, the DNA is TGTGCCTGGAGTGTCTACAGGGTTCACGAGCAGTACTTC.

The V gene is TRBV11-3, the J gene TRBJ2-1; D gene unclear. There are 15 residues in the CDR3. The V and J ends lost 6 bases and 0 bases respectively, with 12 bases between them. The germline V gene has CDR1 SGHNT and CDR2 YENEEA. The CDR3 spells CASSDTVSSYNEQFF. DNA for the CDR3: TGTGCCAGCAGTGACACGGTTAGCTCCTACAATGAGCAGTTCTTC.

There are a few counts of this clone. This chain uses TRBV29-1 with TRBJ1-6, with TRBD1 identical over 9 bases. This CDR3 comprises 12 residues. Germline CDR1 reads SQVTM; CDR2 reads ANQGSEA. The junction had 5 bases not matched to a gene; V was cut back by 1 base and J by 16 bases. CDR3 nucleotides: TGCAGCGTTGAAGTAAGCGGGACAGGGCTCCACTTT. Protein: CSVEVSGTGLHF.

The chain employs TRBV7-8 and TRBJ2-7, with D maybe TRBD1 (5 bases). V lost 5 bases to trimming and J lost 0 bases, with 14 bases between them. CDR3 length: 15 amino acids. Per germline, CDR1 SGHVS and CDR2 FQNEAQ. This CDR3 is CASSLVRVFSYEQYF. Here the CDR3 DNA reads TGTGCCAGCAGCCTGGTCAGGGTATTCTCCTACGAGCAGTACTTC. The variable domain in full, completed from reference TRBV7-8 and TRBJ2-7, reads GAGVSQSPRYKVAKRGQDVALRCDPISGHVSLFWYQQALGQGPEFLTYFQNEAQLDKSGLPSDRFFAERPEGSVSTLKIQRTQQEDSAVYLCASSLVRVFSYEQYFGPGTRLTVT.

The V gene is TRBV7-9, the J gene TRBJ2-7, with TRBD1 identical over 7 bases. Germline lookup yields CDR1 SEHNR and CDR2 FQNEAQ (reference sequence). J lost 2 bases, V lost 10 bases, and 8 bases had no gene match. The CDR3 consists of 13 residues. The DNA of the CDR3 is TGTGCCATCGCCGGGACAGCAACCTACGAGCAGTACTTC. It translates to CAIAGTATYEQYF.

Here the CDR3 DNA reads TGTGCCAGTAGTATTTGGGGCAGGAGCTCCTACAATGAGCAGTTCTTC. It codes for CASSIWGRSSYNEQFF. J is TRBJ2-1 and V is TRBV19; TRBD1 might be the D (5 bases). Germline loops: CDR1 LNHDA, CDR2 SQIVND (reference sequence). Trimming left V 3 bases short and J 0 bases short, with 12 bases between. CDR3 length: 16 residues.

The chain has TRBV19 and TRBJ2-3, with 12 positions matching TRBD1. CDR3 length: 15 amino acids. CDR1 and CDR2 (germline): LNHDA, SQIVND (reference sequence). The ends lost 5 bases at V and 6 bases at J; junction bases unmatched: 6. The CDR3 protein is CASSAGTGGRDTQYF. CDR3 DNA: TGTGCCAGTAGTGCCGGGACAGGGGGCCGGGATACGCAGTATTTT.

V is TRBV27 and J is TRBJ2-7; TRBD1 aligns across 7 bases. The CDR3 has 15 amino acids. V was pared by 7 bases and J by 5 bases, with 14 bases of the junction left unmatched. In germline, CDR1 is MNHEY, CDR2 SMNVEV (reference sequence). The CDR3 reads CASKGAGTPPNEQYF. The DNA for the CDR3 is TGTGCCAGCAAGGGGGCCGGGACACCTCCTAACGAGCAGTACTTC.

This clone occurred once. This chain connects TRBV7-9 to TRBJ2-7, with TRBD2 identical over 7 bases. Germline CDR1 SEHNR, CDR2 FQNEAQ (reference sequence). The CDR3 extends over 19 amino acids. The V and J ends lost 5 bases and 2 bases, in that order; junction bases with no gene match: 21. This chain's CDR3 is CASSLRPLGRRDSAYEQYF. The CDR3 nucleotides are TGTGCCAGCAGCCTACGACCACTCGGGAGGAGGGATTCCGCCTACGAGCAGTACTTC.

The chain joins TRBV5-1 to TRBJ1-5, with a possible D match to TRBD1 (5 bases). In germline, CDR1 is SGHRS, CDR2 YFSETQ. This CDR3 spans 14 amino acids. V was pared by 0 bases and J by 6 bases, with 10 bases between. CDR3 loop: CASSLAGGAQPQHF. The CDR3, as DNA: TGCGCCAGCAGCTTGGCCGGAGGGGCTCAGCCCCAGCATTTT. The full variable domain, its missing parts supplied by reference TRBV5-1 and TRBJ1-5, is KAGVTQTPRYLIKTRGQQVTLSCSPISGHRSVSWYQQTPGQGLQFLFEYFSETQRNKGNFPGRFSGRQFSNSRSEMNVSTLELGDSALYLCASSLAGGAQPQHFGDGTRLSIL.

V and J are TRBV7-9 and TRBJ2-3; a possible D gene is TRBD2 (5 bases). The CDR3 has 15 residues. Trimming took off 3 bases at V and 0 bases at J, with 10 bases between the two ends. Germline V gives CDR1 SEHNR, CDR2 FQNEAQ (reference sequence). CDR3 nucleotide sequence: TGTGCCAGCAGCTTCCTGGCGGGCAGCACAGATACGCAGTATTTT. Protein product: CASSFLAGSTDTQYF. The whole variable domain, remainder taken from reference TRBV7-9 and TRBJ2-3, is DTGVSQNPRHKITKRGQNVTFRCDPISEHNRLYWYRQTLGQGPEFLTYFQNEAQLEKSRLLSDRFSAERPKGSFSTLEIQRTEQGDSAMYLCASSFLAGSTDTQYFGPGTRLTVL.

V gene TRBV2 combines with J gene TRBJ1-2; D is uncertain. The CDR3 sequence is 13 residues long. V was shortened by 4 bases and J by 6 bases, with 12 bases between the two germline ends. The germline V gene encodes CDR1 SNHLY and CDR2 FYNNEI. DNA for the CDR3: TGTGCCAGCAGTGTTTTCCAGGCCGATGGCTACACCTTC. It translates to CASSVFQADGYTF.

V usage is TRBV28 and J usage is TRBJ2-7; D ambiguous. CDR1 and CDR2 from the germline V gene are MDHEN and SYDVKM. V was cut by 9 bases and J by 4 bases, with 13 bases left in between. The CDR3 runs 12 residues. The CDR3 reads CARRFSEYEQYF. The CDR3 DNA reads TGTGCCAGGAGGTTCTCGGAATACGAGCAGTACTTC.

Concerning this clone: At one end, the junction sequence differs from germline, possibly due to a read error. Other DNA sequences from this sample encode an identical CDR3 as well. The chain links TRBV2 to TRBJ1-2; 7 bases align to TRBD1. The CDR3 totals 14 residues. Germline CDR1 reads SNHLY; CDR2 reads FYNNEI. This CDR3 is CASSGRGQNYGYTF. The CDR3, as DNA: TGTGCCAGCAGTGGGCGGGGACAGAACTACGGCTACACCTTC.

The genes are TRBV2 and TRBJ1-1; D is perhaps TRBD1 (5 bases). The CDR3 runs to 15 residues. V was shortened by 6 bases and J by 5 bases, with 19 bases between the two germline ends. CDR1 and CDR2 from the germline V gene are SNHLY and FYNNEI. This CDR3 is CASSRDGVSGTEAFF. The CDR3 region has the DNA TGTGCCAGCAGCCGGGACGGAGTTAGCGGGACTGAAGCTTTCTTT.

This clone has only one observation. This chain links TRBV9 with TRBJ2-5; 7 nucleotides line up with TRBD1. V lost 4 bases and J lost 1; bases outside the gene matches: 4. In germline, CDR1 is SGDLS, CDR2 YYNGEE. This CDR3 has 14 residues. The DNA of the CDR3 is TGTGCCAGCAGCTCGGGACAGCTCCAAGAGACCCAGTACTTC. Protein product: CASSSGQLQETQYF. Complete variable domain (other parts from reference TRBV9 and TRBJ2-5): DSGVTQTPKHLITATGQRVTLRCSPRSGDLSVYWYQQSLDQGLQFLIQYYNGEERAKGNILERFSAQQFPDLHSELNLSSLELGDSALYFCASSSGQLQETQYFGPGTRLLVL.

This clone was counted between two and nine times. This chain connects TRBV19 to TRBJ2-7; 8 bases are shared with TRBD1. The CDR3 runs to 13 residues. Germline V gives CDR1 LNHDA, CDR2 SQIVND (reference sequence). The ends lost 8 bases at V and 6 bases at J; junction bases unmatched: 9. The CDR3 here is CASHGQGSVEQYF. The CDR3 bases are TGTGCCAGTCATGGACAGGGTTCGGTCGAGCAGTACTTC.

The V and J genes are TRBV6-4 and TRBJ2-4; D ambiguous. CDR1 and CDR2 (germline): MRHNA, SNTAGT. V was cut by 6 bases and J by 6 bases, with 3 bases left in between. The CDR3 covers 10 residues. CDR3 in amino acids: CASSGNIQYF. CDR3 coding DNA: TGTGCCAGCAGCGGAAACATTCAGTACTTC.